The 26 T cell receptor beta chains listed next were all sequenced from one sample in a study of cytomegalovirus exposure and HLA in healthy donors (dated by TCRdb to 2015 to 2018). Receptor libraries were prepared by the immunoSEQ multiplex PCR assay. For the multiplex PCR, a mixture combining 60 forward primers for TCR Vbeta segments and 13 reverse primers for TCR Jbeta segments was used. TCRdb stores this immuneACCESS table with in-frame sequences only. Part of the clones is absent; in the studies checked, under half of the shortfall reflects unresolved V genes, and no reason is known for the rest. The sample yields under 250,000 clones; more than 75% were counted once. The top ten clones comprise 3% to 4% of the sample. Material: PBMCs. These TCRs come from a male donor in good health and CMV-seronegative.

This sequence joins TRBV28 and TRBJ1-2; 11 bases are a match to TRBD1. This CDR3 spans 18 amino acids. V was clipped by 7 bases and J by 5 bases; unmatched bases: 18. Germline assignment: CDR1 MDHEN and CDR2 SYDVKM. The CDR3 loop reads CASNSFLTPGQGGYGYTF. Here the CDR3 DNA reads TGTGCCAGCAACTCCTTTTTAACTCCGGGACAGGGGGGATATGGCTACACCTTC.

CDR3 region: CASSIHSGSYEQYF. Written as DNA, the CDR3 is TGTGCCAGTAGTATTCATAGCGGGAGTTACGAGCAGTACTTC. V is TRBV19 and J is TRBJ2-5; 9 positions agree with TRBD2. Matching the DNA end better, TRBJ2-7 makes the J call doubtful. The CDR3 sequence is 14 residues long. CDR1 and CDR2 (germline): LNHDA, SQIVND (reference sequence).

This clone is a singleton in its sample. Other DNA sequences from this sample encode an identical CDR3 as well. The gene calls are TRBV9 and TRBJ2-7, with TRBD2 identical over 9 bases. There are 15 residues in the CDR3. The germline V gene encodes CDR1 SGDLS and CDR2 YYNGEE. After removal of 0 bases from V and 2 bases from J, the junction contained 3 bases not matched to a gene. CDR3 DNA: TGTGCCAGCAGCGTAGGTGCTAGCGGGACCTACGAGCAGTACTTC. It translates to CASSVGASGTYEQYF.

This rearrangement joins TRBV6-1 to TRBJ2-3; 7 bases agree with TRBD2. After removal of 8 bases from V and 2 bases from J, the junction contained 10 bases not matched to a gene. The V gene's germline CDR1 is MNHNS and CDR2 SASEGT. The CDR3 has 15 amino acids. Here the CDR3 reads CASGILATYTDTQYF. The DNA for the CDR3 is TGTGCCAGCGGGATACTAGCGACCTACACAGATACGCAGTATTTT.

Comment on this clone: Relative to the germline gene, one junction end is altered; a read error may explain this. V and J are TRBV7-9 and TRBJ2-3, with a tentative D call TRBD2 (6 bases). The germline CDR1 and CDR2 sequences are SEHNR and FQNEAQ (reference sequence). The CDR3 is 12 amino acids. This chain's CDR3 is CSSSLAEDTQYF. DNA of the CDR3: TGTTCCAGCAGCTTAGCGGAGGATACGCAGTATTTT.

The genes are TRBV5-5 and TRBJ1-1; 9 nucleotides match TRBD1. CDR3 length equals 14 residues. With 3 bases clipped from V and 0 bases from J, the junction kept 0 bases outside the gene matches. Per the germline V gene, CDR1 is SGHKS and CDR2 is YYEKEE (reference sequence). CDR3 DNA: TGTGCCAGCAGCTGGGACAGGGTGAACACTGAAGCTTTCTTT. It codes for CASSWDRVNTEAFF.

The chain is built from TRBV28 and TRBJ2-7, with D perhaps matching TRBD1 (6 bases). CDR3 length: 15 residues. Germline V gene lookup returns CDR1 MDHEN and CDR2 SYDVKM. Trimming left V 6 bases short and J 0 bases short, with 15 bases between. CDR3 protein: CASRGQGSASYEQYF. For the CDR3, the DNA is TGTGCCAGCAGGGGTCAGGGGTCCGCCTCCTACGAGCAGTACTTC.

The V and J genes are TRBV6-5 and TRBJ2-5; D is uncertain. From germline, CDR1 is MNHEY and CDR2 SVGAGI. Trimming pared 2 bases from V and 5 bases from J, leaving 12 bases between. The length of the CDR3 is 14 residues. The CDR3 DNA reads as TGTGCCAGCAGTTACGGTTCTGCCCGGGAGACCCAGTACTTC. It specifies CASSYGSARETQYF.

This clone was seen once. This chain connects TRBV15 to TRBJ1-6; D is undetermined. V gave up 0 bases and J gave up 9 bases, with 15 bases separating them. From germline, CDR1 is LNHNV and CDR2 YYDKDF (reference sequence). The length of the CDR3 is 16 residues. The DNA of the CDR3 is TGTGCCACCAGCAGAGATGCAGGCGAGCCATCTTCACCCCTCCACTTT. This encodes CATSRDAGEPSSPLHF.

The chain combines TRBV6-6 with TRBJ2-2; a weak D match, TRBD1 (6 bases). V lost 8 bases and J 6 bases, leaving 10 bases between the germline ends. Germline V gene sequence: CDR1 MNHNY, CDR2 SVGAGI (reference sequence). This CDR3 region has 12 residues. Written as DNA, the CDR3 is TGTGCCAGCTACAGGGCCCCCGGGGAGCTGTTTTTT. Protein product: CASYRAPGELFF.

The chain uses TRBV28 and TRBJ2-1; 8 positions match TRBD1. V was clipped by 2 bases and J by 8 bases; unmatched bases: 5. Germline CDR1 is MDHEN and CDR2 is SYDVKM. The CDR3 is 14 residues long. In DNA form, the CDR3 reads TGTGCCAGCAGTTTAAGGCAGGGGGCCCATGAGCAGTTCTTC. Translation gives CASSLRQGAHEQFF.

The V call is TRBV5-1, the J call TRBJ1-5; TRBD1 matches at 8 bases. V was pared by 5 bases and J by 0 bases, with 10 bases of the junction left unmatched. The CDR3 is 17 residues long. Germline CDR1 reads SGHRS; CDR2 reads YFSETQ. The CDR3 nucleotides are TGCGCCAGCAGTAAAGGGACAGGAGCATATAGCAATCAGCCCCAGCATTTT. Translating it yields CASSKGTGAYSNQPQHF.

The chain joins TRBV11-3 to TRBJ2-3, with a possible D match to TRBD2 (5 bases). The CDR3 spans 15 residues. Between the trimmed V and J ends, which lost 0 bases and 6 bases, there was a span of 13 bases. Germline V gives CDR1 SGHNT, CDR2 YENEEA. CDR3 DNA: TGTGCCAGCAGCTTAGACTACGGGTCGGGGGATACGCAGTATTTT. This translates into CASSLDYGSGDTQYF.

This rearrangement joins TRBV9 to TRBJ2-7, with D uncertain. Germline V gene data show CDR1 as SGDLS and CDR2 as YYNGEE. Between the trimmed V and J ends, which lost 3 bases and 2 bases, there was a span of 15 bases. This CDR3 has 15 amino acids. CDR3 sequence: CASSEAPGTTYEQYF. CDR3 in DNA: TGTGCCAGCAGCGAGGCTCCAGGAACCACCTACGAGCAGTACTTC.

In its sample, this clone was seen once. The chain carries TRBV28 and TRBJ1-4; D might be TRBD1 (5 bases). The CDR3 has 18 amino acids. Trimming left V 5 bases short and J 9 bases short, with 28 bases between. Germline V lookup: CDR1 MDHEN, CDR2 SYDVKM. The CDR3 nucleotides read TGTGCCAGCAGTGAACCCCGGGACTCCCCAGCGTACTCCCAAAAACTGTTTTTT. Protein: CASSEPRDSPAYSQKLFF.

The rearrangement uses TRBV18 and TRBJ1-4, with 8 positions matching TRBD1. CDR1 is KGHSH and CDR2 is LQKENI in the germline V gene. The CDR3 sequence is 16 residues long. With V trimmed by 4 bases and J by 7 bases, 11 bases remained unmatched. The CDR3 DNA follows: TGTGCCAGCTCACTAATAGCCAGGGGGCTCGCTGAAAAACTGTTTTTT. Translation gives CASSLIARGLAEKLFF. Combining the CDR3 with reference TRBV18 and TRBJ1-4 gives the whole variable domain NAGVMQNPRHLVRRRGQEARLRCSPMKGHSHVYWYRQLPEEGLKFMVYLQKENIIDESGMPKERFSAEFPKEGPSILRIQQVVRGDSAAYFCASSLIARGLAEKLFFGSGTQLSVL.

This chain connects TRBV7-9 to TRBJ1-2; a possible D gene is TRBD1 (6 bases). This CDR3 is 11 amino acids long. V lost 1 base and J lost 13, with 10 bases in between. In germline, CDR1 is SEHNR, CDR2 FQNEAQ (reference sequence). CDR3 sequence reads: CASSLEGGSTF. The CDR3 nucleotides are TGTGCCAGCAGCTTAGAAGGGGGTAGCACCTTC.

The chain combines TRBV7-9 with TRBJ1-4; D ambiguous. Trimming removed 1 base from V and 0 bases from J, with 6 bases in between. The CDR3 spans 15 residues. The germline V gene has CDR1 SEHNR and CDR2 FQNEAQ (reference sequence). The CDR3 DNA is TGTGCCAGCAGCTTAGGCGTCACAACTAATGAAAAACTGTTTTTT. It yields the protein CASSLGVTTNEKLFF.

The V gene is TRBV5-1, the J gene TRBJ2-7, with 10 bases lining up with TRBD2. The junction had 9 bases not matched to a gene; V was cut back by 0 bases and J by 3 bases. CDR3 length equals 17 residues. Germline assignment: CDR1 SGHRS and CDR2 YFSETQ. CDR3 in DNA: TGCGCCAGCAGCTTGGTTCTAGCGGGAGTAAGGGACTACGAGCAGTACTTC. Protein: CASSLVLAGVRDYEQYF.

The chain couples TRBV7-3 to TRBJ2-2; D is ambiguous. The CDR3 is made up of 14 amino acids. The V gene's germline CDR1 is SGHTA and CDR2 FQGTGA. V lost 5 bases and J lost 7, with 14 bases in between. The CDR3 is CASSPVAYGGELFF. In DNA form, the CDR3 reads TGTGCCAGCAGCCCTGTAGCCTATGGCGGGGAGCTGTTTTTT.

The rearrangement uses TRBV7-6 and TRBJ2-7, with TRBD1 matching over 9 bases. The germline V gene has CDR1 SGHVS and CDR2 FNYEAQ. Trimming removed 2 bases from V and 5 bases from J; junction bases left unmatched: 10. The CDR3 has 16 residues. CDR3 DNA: TGTGCCAGCAGCTTATCTGAGGGGACAGGGACCCACGAGCAGTACTTC. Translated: CASSLSEGTGTHEQYF.

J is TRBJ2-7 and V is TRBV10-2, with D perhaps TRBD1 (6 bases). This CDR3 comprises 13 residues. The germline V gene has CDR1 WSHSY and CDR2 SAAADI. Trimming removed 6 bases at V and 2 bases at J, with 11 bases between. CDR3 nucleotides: TGCGCCAGCAGAGAAGGGGGAGCCTACGAGCAGTACTTC. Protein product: CASREGGAYEQYF.

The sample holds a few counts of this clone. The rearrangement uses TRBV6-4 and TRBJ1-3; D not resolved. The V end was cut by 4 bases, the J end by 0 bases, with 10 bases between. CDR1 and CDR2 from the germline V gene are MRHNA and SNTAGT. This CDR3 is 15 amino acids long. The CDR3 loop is CASSGGNASGNTIYF. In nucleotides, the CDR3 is TGTGCCAGCAGTGGAGGGAACGCCTCTGGAAACACCATATATTTT.

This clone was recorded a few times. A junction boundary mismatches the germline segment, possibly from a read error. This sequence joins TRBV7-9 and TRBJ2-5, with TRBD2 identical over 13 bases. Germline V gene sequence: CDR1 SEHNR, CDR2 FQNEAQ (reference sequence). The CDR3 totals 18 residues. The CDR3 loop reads CASSPVPGLAGHQEAQYF. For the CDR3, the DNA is TGTGCCAGCAGCCCAGTCCCGGGACTAGCGGGACACCAAGAGGCCCAGTACTTC.

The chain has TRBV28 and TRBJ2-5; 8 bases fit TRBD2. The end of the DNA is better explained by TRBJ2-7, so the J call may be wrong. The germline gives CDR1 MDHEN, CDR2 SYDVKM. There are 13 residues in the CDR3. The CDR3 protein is CASGPGGMYEQYF. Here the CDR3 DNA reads TGTGCCAGCGGGCCGGGGGGGATGTACGAGCAGTACTTC.

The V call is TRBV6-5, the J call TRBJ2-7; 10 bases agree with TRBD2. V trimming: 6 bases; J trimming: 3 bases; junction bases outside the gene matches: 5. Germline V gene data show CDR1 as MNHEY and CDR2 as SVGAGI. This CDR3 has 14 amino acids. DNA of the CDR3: TGTGCCAGCAGCCCCTCTAGCGGGGGCTACGAGCAGTACTTC. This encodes CASSPSSGGYEQYF.